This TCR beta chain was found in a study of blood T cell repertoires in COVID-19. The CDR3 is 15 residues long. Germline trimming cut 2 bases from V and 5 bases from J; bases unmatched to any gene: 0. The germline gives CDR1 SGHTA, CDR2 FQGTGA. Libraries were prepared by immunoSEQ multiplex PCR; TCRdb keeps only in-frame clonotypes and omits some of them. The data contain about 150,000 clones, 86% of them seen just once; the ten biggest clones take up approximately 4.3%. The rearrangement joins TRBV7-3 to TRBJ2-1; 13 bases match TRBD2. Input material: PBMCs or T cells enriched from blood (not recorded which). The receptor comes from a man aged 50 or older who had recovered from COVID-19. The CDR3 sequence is CASSLGTSGNNEQFF. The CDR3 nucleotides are TGTGCCAGCAGCTTAGGGACTAGCGGGAACAATGAGCAGTTCTTC.